Presented here are 28 T cell receptor beta chains from one specimen sequenced in a study of post-analysis software for immune sequencing data. These receptors lack a known antigen. Libraries were made from TCR beta cDNA, and they carried unique molecular identifiers. Via MiXCR, TCRdb re-called the PCR reads, giving one row per CDR3 protein. The data hold 550,000 to 700,000 distinct CDR3 sequences, with about 40% observed a single time. Study conclusions and caveats: With TRBV5-6, TRBV5-1 and TRBV20-1 included, about five TRBV segments were more frequent in patients than in controls.

The specimen was blood. These receptors came from a girl aged 10 to 17 with multiple sclerosis.

This chain links TRBV7-2 with TRBJ2-3; D unclear. Trimming left V 1 base short and J 3 bases short, with 11 bases between. From germline, CDR1 is SGHTA and CDR2 FQGNSA. The length of the CDR3 is 15 residues. CDR3 sequence reads: CASSLVAQATDTQYF. CDR3 coding DNA: TGTGCCAGCAGCTTAGTTGCCCAGGCAACAGATACGCAGTATTTT.

The chain is built from TRBV5-1 and TRBJ2-3; 8 bases are shared with TRBD2. This CDR3 has 14 amino acids. CDR1 is SGHRS, CDR2 YFSETQ, per germline. J lost 7 bases, V lost 4 bases, and 8 bases had no gene match. The DNA of the CDR3 is TGCGCCAGCAGCCCAACAGCGGGGGTCAATACGCAGTATTTT. It yields the protein CASSPTAGVNTQYF.

This clonotype has a handful of counts. This rearrangement joins TRBV10-3 to TRBJ1-2, with D maybe TRBD1 (6 bases). V gave up 6 bases and J gave up 3 bases, with 14 bases separating them. This CDR3 has 14 residues. Germline CDR1 reads ENHRY; CDR2 reads SYGVKD. CDR3 DNA sequence: TGTGCCATCAGACTGACAGGCTATGACTATGGCTACACCTTC. Translation: CAIRLTGYDYGYTF.

The rearrangement links TRBV29-1 to TRBJ2-1, with a tentative D call TRBD1 (6 bases). The CDR3 consists of 16 residues. Germline loops: CDR1 SQVTM, CDR2 ANQGSEA. Trimming shortened V by 5 bases and J by 0 bases, and 17 bases separated the two germline ends. The CDR3 reads CSVQTRTDSSYNEQFF. The DNA of the CDR3 is TGCAGCGTTCAAACCAGGACAGACAGCTCCTACAATGAGCAGTTCTTC.

The rearrangement uses TRBV7-8 and TRBJ2-5, with D possibly being TRBD2 (5 bases). Germline assignment: CDR1 SGHVS and CDR2 FQNEAQ. V was shortened by 1 base and J by 5 bases, with 11 bases between the two germline ends. This CDR3 is built from 14 residues. CDR3 bases: TGTGCCAGCAGCTTAGAGGTAGCGAGGGAGACCCAGTACTTC. Translated, it gives CASSLEVARETQYF. The full variable domain, with the rest looked up from reference TRBV7-8 and TRBJ2-5, is GAGVSQSPRYKVAKRGQDVALRCDPISGHVSLFWYQQALGQGPEFLTYFQNEAQLDKSGLPSDRFFAERPEGSVSTLKIQRTQQEDSAVYLCASSLEVARETQYFGPGTRLLVL.

The rearrangement links TRBV12-3 or TRBV12-4 to TRBJ1-2; no firm D call. V gave up 3 bases and J gave up 1 base, with 9 bases separating them. This CDR3 has 14 residues. The chain's CDR3 is CASSLQAFNYGYTF. The CDR3 region has the DNA TGTGCCAGCAGTTTGCAGGCCTTTAACTATGGCTACACCTTC.

The CDR3 is CASSEAAAGGQFF. In DNA, the CDR3 is TGTGCCAGCAGTGAAGCGGCGGCGGGGGGGCAGTTCTTC. The rearrangement links TRBV2 to TRBJ2-1, with TRBD2 matching 8 bases. The CDR3 has 13 residues. CDR1 is SNHLY and CDR2 is FYNNEI in the germline V gene. V lost 0 bases, J lost 12 bases, and 4 bases stayed unmatched.

This clonotype appeared a few times. The chain has TRBV20-1 and TRBJ1-2; possible D gene TRBD1, 5 bases. The CDR3 totals 12 residues. CDR1 and CDR2 from the germline V gene are DFQATT and SNEGSKA (reference sequence). V was clipped by 6 bases and J by 2 bases, with 10 bases between them. CDR3 nucleotides: TGCAGTGCGCCCTACAGGAACTATGGCTACACCTTC. Protein: CSAPYRNYGYTF.

This clonotype appeared a few times. The V call is TRBV5-1, the J call TRBJ2-7; possible D gene TRBD1, 7 bases. Germline values: CDR1 SGHRS, CDR2 YFSETQ. The CDR3 is 14 residues long. Trimming pared 3 bases from V and 7 bases from J, leaving 17 bases between. This chain's CDR3 is CASSSRDSRLEQYF. DNA for the CDR3: TGCGCCAGCAGCTCGCGGGACAGCCGTCTGGAGCAGTACTTC.

This chain links TRBV21-1 with TRBJ1-6. TRBV21-1 is assigned pseudogene status. The CDR3 covers 11 residues. CDR3 in amino acids: CASGKGSPLHF. The CDR3 DNA sequence: TGTGCCAGCGGCAAGGGTTCACCCCTCCACTTT.

This chain links TRBV12-3 or TRBV12-4 with TRBJ1-2, with TRBD1 matching 9 bases. V lost 5 bases to trimming and J lost 7 bases; unmatched junction nucleotides: 5. CDR3 length: 13 residues. This CDR3 is CASSRTGDFGYTF. CDR3 DNA: TGTGCCAGCAGTCGGACAGGGGATTTTGGCTACACCTTC.

This chain uses TRBV27 with TRBJ2-4, with a possible D match to TRBD2 (5 bases). The assigned J gene may be wrong: the sequence end matches TRBJ2-5 better. From germline, CDR1 is MNHEY and CDR2 SMNVEV (reference sequence). This CDR3 contains 14 residues. The CDR3 here is CASSLAGPEGTQYF. CDR3 nucleotides: TGTGCCAGCAGTTTGGCCGGGCCAGAGGGGACCCAGTACTTC.

A few counts support this clonotype. The chain uses TRBV20-1 and TRBJ2-7; no clear D gene. CDR1 and CDR2 (germline): DFQATT, SNEGSKA (reference sequence). This CDR3 region has 13 residues. Trimming cost V 4 bases and J 0 bases, with 10 bases left between them. CDR3 sequence (DNA): TGCAGTGCTATACATTCGAGCTCCTACGAGCAGTACTTC. This codes for CSAIHSSSYEQYF.

This chain uses TRBV20-1 with TRBJ1-1; 10 bases agree with TRBD1. Germline assignment: CDR1 DFQATT and CDR2 SNEGSKA (reference sequence). The junction had 8 bases not matched to a gene; V was cut back by 3 bases and J by 10 bases. The CDR3 is 13 amino acids. DNA for the CDR3: TGCAGTGCTAGCGCTCGGGGACAGGGGTCAGCTTTCTTT. Protein sequence: CSASARGQGSAFF.

The chain couples TRBV10-3 to TRBJ2-7, with 8 bases aligning to TRBD2. Germline CDR1 reads ENHRY; CDR2 reads SYGVKD. This CDR3 comprises 14 residues. V was clipped by 3 bases and J by 4 bases; unmatched bases: 5. The CDR3 bases are TGTGCCATCAGTGACGGGGTAGCGGGATACGAGCAGTACTTC. Its translation is CAISDGVAGYEQYF.

The genes are TRBV20-1 and TRBJ2-1, with D hard to call. Germline loops: CDR1 DFQATT, CDR2 SNEGSKA (reference sequence). This CDR3 spans 11 amino acids. Trimming pared 3 bases from V and 6 bases from J, leaving 6 bases between. As DNA, the CDR3 is TGCAGTGCTAGCTATTCCAATGAGCAGTTCTTC. It is translated as CSASYSNEQFF.

This clonotype was recorded once. The rearrangement links TRBV6-6 to TRBJ1-4, with 7 bases matching TRBD1. This CDR3 has 15 amino acids. V lost 1 base to trimming and J lost 6 bases; unmatched junction nucleotides: 5. Germline V lookup: CDR1 MNHNY, CDR2 SVGAGI (reference sequence). For the CDR3, the DNA is TGTGCCAGCAGTTACTTTTCAGGGGGGGATGAAAAACTGTTTTTT. It translates to CASSYFSGGDEKLFF.

The chain has TRBV6-6 and TRBJ2-1; D unclear. V was shortened by 1 base and J by 0 bases, with 7 bases between the two germline ends. The CDR3 extends over 15 amino acids. CDR1 is MNHNY, CDR2 SVGAGI, per germline (reference sequence). CDR3 in amino acids: CASSYLADSYNEQFF. CDR3 nucleotides: TGTGCCAGCAGTTACTTAGCAGACTCCTACAATGAGCAGTTCTTC.

This clonotype turned up a few times. This chain connects TRBV6-5 to TRBJ1-2; D remains ambiguous. Germline V gives CDR1 MNHEY, CDR2 SVGAGI. The CDR3 runs 13 residues. V lost 5 bases, J lost 4 bases, and 11 bases lay in between. The CDR3 loop is CASSPGLVYGYTF. The CDR3 region has the DNA TGTGCCAGCAGTCCGGGATTAGTCTATGGCTACACCTTC.

In DNA form, the CDR3 reads TGTGCCAGCAGCAAATTCGGGGGGTACAATGAGCAGTTCTTC. It yields the protein CASSKFGGYNEQFF. The chain is built from TRBV7-3 and TRBJ2-1; TRBD2 matches 7 bases. The germline CDR1 and CDR2 sequences are SGHTA and FQGTGA. This CDR3 comprises 14 residues. The V segment lost 5 bases and the J segment 4 bases; nucleotides outside the gene matches: 5.

This rearrangement joins TRBV5-1 to TRBJ2-5, with 12 bases that match TRBD2. V was clipped by 2 bases and J by 4 bases; unmatched bases: 6. The length of the CDR3 is 16 residues. Germline values: CDR1 SGHRS, CDR2 YFSETQ. The CDR3 DNA reads TGCGCCAGCAGCTTTTTGACTAGCGGGAGCTCAGAGACCCAGTACTTC. Protein sequence: CASSFLTSGSSETQYF.

This chain connects TRBV11-3 to TRBJ2-3; D call uncertain. The CDR3 is 14 residues long. V lost 4 bases to trimming and J lost 6 bases, with 14 bases between them. Looked up from germline, CDR1 is SGHNT and CDR2 is YENEEA. The DNA of the CDR3 is TGTGCCAGCAGCTCAGATTTTCCTGACGATACGCAGTATTTT. Protein sequence: CASSSDFPDDTQYF.

A few counts support this clonotype. The chain has TRBV25-1 and TRBJ1-2; TRBD1 is a possible D gene (6 bases). CDR3 length equals 13 residues. V was trimmed by 8 bases and J by 2 bases, leaving 12 bases between them. Per germline, CDR1 MGHDK and CDR2 SYGVNS. DNA for the CDR3: TGTGCCAGCGCGGACAGATCAAACTATGGCTACACCTTC. This encodes CASADRSNYGYTF.

This chain joins TRBV10-3 and TRBJ2-7; 10 nucleotides line up with TRBD2. Trimming at V came to 5 bases and at J to 2 bases, leaving 6 bases not matched to a gene. CDR1 is ENHRY and CDR2 is SYGVKD in the germline V gene. The CDR3 has 15 amino acids. The CDR3 region has the DNA TGTGCCATCAGTACCGATAGCGGGGGGCCCTACGAGCAGTACTTC. Protein: CAISTDSGGPYEQYF.

The rearrangement joins TRBV5-1 to TRBJ2-7; 9 bases align to TRBD2. The J segment lost 5 bases and the V segment lost 2 bases, leaving 14 bases of the junction unmatched. The germline gives CDR1 SGHRS, CDR2 YFSETQ. The CDR3 consists of 17 residues. Written as DNA, the CDR3 is TGCGCCAGCAGCTTCCTTAGCGGGAGAATGACTTCCGACGAGCAGTACTTC. It translates to CASSFLSGRMTSDEQYF.

This clonotype was recorded a few times. This rearrangement joins TRBV24-1 to TRBJ2-1, with D maybe TRBD2 (6 bases). Germline CDR1 is KGHDR and CDR2 is SFDVKD. CDR3 length: 14 amino acids. V was pared by 3 bases and J by 9 bases, with 14 bases between. This chain's CDR3 is CATSDRELASEQFF. CDR3 nucleotide sequence: TGTGCCACCAGTGATCGCGAACTAGCATCTGAGCAGTTCTTC.

The table lists this clonotype with a count of one. This rearrangement joins TRBV4-2 to TRBJ2-3, with D possibly being TRBD2 (6 bases). CDR1 is LGHNA and CDR2 is YNFKEQ in the germline V gene. Between the trimmed V and J ends, which lost 0 bases and 5 bases, there was a span of 21 bases. The CDR3 totals 18 residues. The CDR3 loop is CASSQDRSGPTGLDTQYF. CDR3 DNA sequence: TGTGCCAGCAGCCAAGATCGGAGCGGGCCTACCGGGTTAGATACGCAGTATTTT.

This clonotype was counted only a few times. This chain connects TRBV6-6 to TRBJ2-7, with D perhaps TRBD2 (6 bases). Between the trimmed V and J ends, which lost 6 bases and 0 bases, there was a span of 18 bases. CDR3 length: 16 amino acids. The V gene's germline CDR1 is MNHNY and CDR2 SVGAGI (reference sequence). CDR3 sequence: CASSPGESGSSYEQYF. CDR3 bases: TGTGCCAGCAGCCCCGGGGAGAGCGGGTCCTCCTACGAGCAGTACTTC.